This TCR beta chain is drawn from a study of blood T cell repertoires in COVID-19. The overall study: Acute-phase and convalescent COVID-19 samples originated in the United States, Italy and Spain.

The V gene lost 6 bases and the J gene lost 3 bases, with 6 bases spanning the gap. In germline, CDR1 is MNHEY, CDR2 SMNVEV (reference sequence). The CDR3 runs 11 residues. The method was immunoSEQ multiplex PCR; TCRdb's version includes in-frame clones alone and lacks a portion of them. Of 390,000 or so clones detected, 90% appear once; the ten largest clones hold 6.5%. The TCR was taken from a man younger than 35 with active or convalescent COVID-19. Sequenced sample: peripheral blood. The chain recombines TRBV27 with TRBJ2-7; D remains ambiguous. Written as DNA, the CDR3 is TGTGCCAGCAGAGCAAACTACGAGCAGTACTTC. Protein: CASRANYEQYF.